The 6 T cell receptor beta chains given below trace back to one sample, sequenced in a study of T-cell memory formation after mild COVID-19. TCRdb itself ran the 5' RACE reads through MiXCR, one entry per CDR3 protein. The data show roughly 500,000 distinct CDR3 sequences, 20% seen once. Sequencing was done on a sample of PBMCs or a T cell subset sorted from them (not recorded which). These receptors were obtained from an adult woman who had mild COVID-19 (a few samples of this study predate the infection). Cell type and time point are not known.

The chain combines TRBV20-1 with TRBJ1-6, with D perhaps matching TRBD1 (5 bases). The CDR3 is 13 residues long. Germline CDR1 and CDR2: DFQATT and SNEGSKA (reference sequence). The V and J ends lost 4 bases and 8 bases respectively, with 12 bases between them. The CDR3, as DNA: TGCAGTGCTACTGGGACCTGGGATTCACCCCTCCACTTT. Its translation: CSATGTWDSPLHF.

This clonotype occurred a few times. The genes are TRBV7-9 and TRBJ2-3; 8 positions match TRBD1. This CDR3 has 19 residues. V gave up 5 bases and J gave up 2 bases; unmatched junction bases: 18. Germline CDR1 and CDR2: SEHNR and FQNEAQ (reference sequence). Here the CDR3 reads CASSRSKRPGQGPTDTQYF. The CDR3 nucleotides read TGTGCCAGCAGCCGAAGCAAGAGACCCGGACAGGGACCCACAGATACGCAGTATTTT.

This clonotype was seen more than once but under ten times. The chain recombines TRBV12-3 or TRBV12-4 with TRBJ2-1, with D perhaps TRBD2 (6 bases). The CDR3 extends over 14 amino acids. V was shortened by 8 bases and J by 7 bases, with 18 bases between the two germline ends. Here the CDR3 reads CASAVAGRWNEQFF. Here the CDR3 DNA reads TGTGCCAGCGCCGTCGCGGGGCGTTGGAATGAGCAGTTCTTC.

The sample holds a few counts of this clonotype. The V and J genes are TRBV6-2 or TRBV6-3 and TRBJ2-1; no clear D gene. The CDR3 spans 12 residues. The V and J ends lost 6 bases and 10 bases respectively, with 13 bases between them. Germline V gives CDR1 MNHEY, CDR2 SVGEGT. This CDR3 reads CASRRATMEQFF. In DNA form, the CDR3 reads TGTGCCAGCAGAAGAGCGACAATGGAGCAGTTCTTC.

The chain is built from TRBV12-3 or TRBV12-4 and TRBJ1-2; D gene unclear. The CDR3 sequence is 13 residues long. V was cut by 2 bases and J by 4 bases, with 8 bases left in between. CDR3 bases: TGTGCCAGCAGTTTATTTGCCAGCTATGGCTACACCTTC. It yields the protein CASSLFASYGYTF.

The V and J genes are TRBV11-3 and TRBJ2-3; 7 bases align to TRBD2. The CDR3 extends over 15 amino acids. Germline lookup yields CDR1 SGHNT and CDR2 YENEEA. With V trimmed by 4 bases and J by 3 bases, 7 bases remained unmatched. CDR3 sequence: CASSSELARTDTQYF. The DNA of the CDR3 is TGTGCCAGCAGCTCAGAACTAGCGCGGACAGATACGCAGTATTTT.